A single sample is the source of the 19 T cell receptor beta chains below, sequenced in a study of T cell responses to AZD1222 COVID-19 vaccine. Generated by immunoSEQ multiplex PCR, the TCRdb table keeps only in-frame clones and is missing some. Here the sample spans about 110,000 clones, roughly 90% being singletons. Sequenced here: peripheral blood, sampled on day 0 of AZD1222 vaccination. The receptor source for this set is an adult in good health.

In this sample, this clone turned up once. The genes are TRBV29-1 and TRBJ1-4; a weak D match, TRBD1 (5 bases). This CDR3 is built from 14 residues. The germline CDR1 and CDR2 sequences are SQVTM and ANQGSEA. The germline V and J ends were trimmed by 6 bases and 7 bases, with 18 bases remaining between them. As DNA, the CDR3 is TGCAGCGTCCGCCGGGGGGGAGTGGGTGAAAAACTGTTTTTT. Translated: CSVRRGGVGEKLFF.

The rearrangement uses TRBV6-6 and TRBJ2-7, with 9 positions matching TRBD1. Trimming at V came to 7 bases and at J to 4 bases, leaving 5 bases not matched to a gene. The CDR3 is made up of 13 amino acids. CDR1 is MNHNY, CDR2 SVGAGI, per germline (reference sequence). CDR3 amino acids: CASTSDRGYEQYF. In nucleotides, the CDR3 is TGTGCCAGCACTTCGGACAGGGGATACGAGCAGTACTTC.

The V gene is TRBV5-4, the J gene TRBJ2-7; TRBD2 matches at 11 bases. There are 15 residues in the CDR3. Germline CDR1 reads SGHNT; CDR2 reads YYREEE (reference sequence). V gave up 4 bases and J gave up 0 bases; unmatched junction bases: 3. CDR3 sequence: CASSPTSGSSYEQYF. Here the CDR3 DNA reads TGTGCCAGCAGCCCTACTAGCGGGAGCTCCTACGAGCAGTACTTC.

The rearrangement uses TRBV5-6 and TRBJ1-6; no firm D call. With 0 bases removed from V and 7 bases from J, the gap between germline ends came to 11 bases. This CDR3 is built from 15 residues. The germline gives CDR1 SGHDT, CDR2 YYEEEE. Here the CDR3 DNA reads TGTGCCAGCAGCTTGGATGGACGGGAGAATTCACCCCTCCACTTT. It codes for CASSLDGRENSPLHF.

This clone was detected once. The chain has TRBV7-3 and TRBJ2-5; 10 bases map to TRBD1. Germline lookup yields CDR1 SGHTA and CDR2 FQGTGA. The length of the CDR3 is 15 residues. The junction had 8 bases not matched to a gene; V was cut back by 3 bases and J by 7 bases. The CDR3 protein is CASSLTGGFIGTQYF. As DNA, the CDR3 is TGTGCCAGCAGCTTGACAGGGGGCTTTATCGGGACCCAGTACTTC.

V is TRBV6-2 or TRBV6-3 and J is TRBJ1-5; a weak D match, TRBD1 (5 bases). Per germline, CDR1 MNHEY and CDR2 SVGEGT. This CDR3 is built from 14 residues. Trimming shortened V by 1 base and J by 1 base, and 5 bases separated the two germline ends. This CDR3 reads CASSYWDSNQPQHF. CDR3 sequence (DNA): TGTGCCAGCAGTTACTGGGACAGCAATCAGCCCCAGCATTTT.

In this sample, this clone turned up a few times. The CDR3 sequence: CASSSTVNEKLFF. The DNA for the CDR3 is TGTGCCAGCAGCTCGACAGTTAATGAAAAACTGTTTTTT. The chain is built from TRBV3-1 (or the pseudogene TRBV3-2) and TRBJ1-4; tentatively, D is TRBD1 (5 bases). With 5 bases removed from V and 4 bases from J, the gap between germline ends came to 8 bases. The germline gives CDR1 LGHDT, CDR2 YNNKEL (reference sequence). The CDR3 has 13 amino acids.

This clone appeared once. The CDR3 loop is CASSVDVNTQYF. In nucleotides, the CDR3 is TGTGCCAGCAGCGTAGACGTGAATACGCAGTATTTT. The chain employs TRBV9 and TRBJ2-3; D is unclear. The CDR3 spans 12 residues. The germline CDR1 and CDR2 sequences are SGDLS and YYNGEE. Deletions cut 0 bases from V and 7 bases from J, with 6 bases between.

The chain uses TRBV12-3 or TRBV12-4 and TRBJ1-5; D gene ambiguous. V lost 3 bases to trimming and J lost 4 bases, with 7 bases between them. CDR3 length equals 13 residues. CDR3 in amino acids: CASSFLGNQPQHF. The CDR3, as DNA: TGTGCCAGCAGTTTCCTAGGGAATCAGCCCCAGCATTTT.

The chain has TRBV30 and TRBJ2-2; a possible D gene is TRBD2 (6 bases). CDR3 length equals 15 residues. Germline lookup yields CDR1 GTSNPN and CDR2 SVGIG (reference sequence). V dropped 8 bases and J dropped 4 bases, with 20 bases sitting between them. CDR3 region: CATPGDAGTTGELFF. Here the CDR3 DNA reads TGTGCCACTCCGGGAGACGCGGGAACCACCGGGGAGCTGTTTTTT.

The chain has TRBV3-1 (or the pseudogene TRBV3-2) and TRBJ1-2; no clear D. The germline V gene encodes CDR1 LGHDT and CDR2 YNNKEL (reference sequence). Trimming left V 0 bases short and J 4 bases short, with 9 bases between. The CDR3 consists of 14 residues. CDR3 coding DNA: TGTGCCAGCAGCCAAGATCTAGGAGGCTATGGCTACACCTTC. This translates into CASSQDLGGYGYTF.

V and J are TRBV6-5 and TRBJ1-6; no clear D gene. Germline CDR1 MNHEY, CDR2 SVGAGI. V gave up 0 bases and J gave up 10 bases, with 13 bases separating them. The CDR3 consists of 15 residues. In nucleotides, the CDR3 is TGTGCCAGCAGTTACTCCATACAACACGGATCACCCCTCCACTTT. Translation: CASSYSIQHGSPLHF.

The sample holds one count of this clone. V and J are TRBV5-1 and TRBJ1-6; D unresolved. Germline V gene sequence: CDR1 SGHRS, CDR2 YFSETQ. V shed 4 bases and J shed 7 bases, with 6 bases lying between them. This CDR3 spans 12 amino acids. In DNA form, the CDR3 reads TGCGCCAGCAGCGACCCCAATTCACCCCTCCACTTT. It translates to CASSDPNSPLHF.

This clone rates as medium-sized. The chain employs TRBV6-4 and TRBJ2-3; 8 bases are shared with TRBD2. This CDR3 has 16 amino acids. The germline CDR1 and CDR2 sequences are MRHNA and SNTAGT. Unmatched junction bases numbered 9, after V lost 6 bases and J lost 1 base. CDR3 sequence: CASSPRGAGGTDTQYF. CDR3 DNA: TGTGCCAGCAGCCCTCGAGGAGCGGGAGGCACAGATACGCAGTATTTT.

The chain is built from TRBV6-2 or TRBV6-3 and TRBJ2-5; D is possibly TRBD1 (6 bases). V was clipped by 5 bases and J by 5 bases, with 12 bases between them. This CDR3 is built from 13 residues. Germline V gene sequence: CDR1 MNHEY, CDR2 SVGEGT. DNA for the CDR3: TGTGCCAGCAGTCCGACAGGTCCGGAGACCCAGTACTTC. Translated, it gives CASSPTGPETQYF.

V is TRBV3-1 (or the pseudogene TRBV3-2) and J is TRBJ2-3; D not resolved. Germline loops: CDR1 LGHDT, CDR2 YNNKEL (reference sequence). V gave up 2 bases and J gave up 0 bases, with 12 bases separating them. The CDR3 length is 16 residues. As DNA, the CDR3 is TGTGCCAGCAGCCAAATGAGCGTAATGAGCACAGATACGCAGTATTTT. Protein: CASSQMSVMSTDTQYF.

This rearrangement joins TRBV18 to TRBJ2-7; 9 nucleotides line up with TRBD2. This CDR3 is built from 15 residues. Germline V gene data show CDR1 as KGHSH and CDR2 as LQKENI. V shed 0 bases, J shed 4 bases, and the junction held 4 bases outside the gene matches. CDR3 amino acids: CASSPPSGGSYEQYF. The DNA of the CDR3 is TGTGCCAGCTCACCACCTAGCGGGGGCTCATACGAGCAGTACTTC.

The chain employs TRBV28 and TRBJ1-4, with D possibly TRBD1 on 5 matching bases. Per the germline V gene, CDR1 is MDHEN and CDR2 is SYDVKM. CDR3 length: 16 amino acids. V lost 2 bases to trimming and J lost 8 bases, with 18 bases between them. The CDR3 loop reads CASSLELGGAIEKLFF. In DNA form, the CDR3 reads TGTGCCAGCAGTTTAGAGTTGGGGGGAGCTATAGAAAAACTGTTTTTT.

In its sample, this clone was seen once. The chain has TRBV5-4 and TRBJ2-7; tentative D call: TRBD2 (5 bases). The CDR3 covers 14 residues. CDR1 is SGHNT, CDR2 YYREEE, per germline (reference sequence). Trimming removed 2 bases from V and 4 bases from J, with 13 bases in between. CDR3 residues: CASSFRGSRYEQYF. CDR3 DNA sequence: TGTGCCAGCAGCTTTAGAGGGAGTAGGTACGAGCAGTACTTC.